The 8 T cell receptor beta chains listed next were all sequenced from one sample in a study of blood T cells in healthy people across ages. Sample-barcoded 5' priming and a J-beta primer mix drove a second PCR of 7 to 11 cycles. TCRdb used MiXCR to reprocess the 5' RACE reads, holding one entry per CDR3 protein. The sample yields roughly 1,700,000 distinct CDR3 sequences, roughly 27% seen once. The sequencing sample was made of blood. Receptor source: a woman aged 25-40 years in good health.

This clonotype has more than one count but fewer than ten. A much larger clone differs from this one at a single base, so this may be a read error. The V and J genes are TRBV7-8 and TRBJ1-5, with unresolved D. The germline CDR1 and CDR2 sequences are SGHVS and FQNEAQ. The CDR3 runs 12 residues. The CDR3 sequence is CASSFPGSAQNF. DNA for the CDR3: TGTGCCAGCAGCTTCCCAGGTTCAGCCCAGAATTTT.

Only a few counts were recorded for this clonotype. This chain links TRBV30 with TRBJ2-5; D might be TRBD1 or TRBD2, each matching 5 bases. The CDR3 runs to 14 residues. V lost 6 bases, J lost 2 bases, and 16 bases lay in between. Germline lookup yields CDR1 GTSNPN and CDR2 SVGIG (reference sequence). The CDR3 region is CACLRDSVQETQYF. The CDR3 bases are TGTGCCTGCCTCAGGGATAGCGTTCAAGAGACCCAGTACTTC.

This clonotype was found a few times. V is TRBV5-1 and J is TRBJ1-2; 9 bases fit TRBD1. The CDR3 extends over 12 amino acids. The J segment lost 8 bases and the V segment lost 7 bases, leaving 6 bases of the junction unmatched. Per the germline V gene, CDR1 is SGHRS and CDR2 is YFSETQ. The DNA of the CDR3 is TGCGCCAGCGGGGACAGGGTAGGCGGCTACACCTTC. Translating it yields CASGDRVGGYTF.

The table lists this clonotype with a few counts. A much larger clone lies a single base off, so this may be a read error. The CDR3 DNA reads as TGTGCCAGCAGTTGCTCAGGGCAGGGTGGTGGGCAGTACTTC. This sequence encodes CASSCSGQGGGQYF. This chain links TRBV6-5 with TRBJ2-7, with D tentatively TRBD1 (5 bases). Germline V CDR1 and CDR2: MNHEY, SVGAGI. Between the trimmed V and J ends, which lost 4 bases and 9 bases, there was a span of 19 bases. CDR3 length: 14 residues.

This clonotype has just a few counts. This chain joins TRBV9 and TRBJ2-1; D gene ambiguous. Germline V lookup: CDR1 SGDLS, CDR2 YYNGEE. This CDR3 comprises 14 residues. Trimming removed 3 bases at V and 5 bases at J, with 12 bases between. CDR3 residues: CASSAMDGHNEQFF. In DNA, the CDR3 is TGTGCCAGCAGCGCGATGGACGGACACAATGAGCAGTTCTTC.

Only a few counts were recorded for this clonotype. The gene calls are TRBV2 and TRBJ1-1, with D hard to call. The V and J ends lost 6 bases and 5 bases respectively, with 10 bases between them. From germline, CDR1 is SNHLY and CDR2 FYNNEI. The CDR3 totals 12 residues. As DNA, the CDR3 is TGTGCCAGCAGAGAGGACGGGACTGAAGCTTTCTTT. This codes for CASREDGTEAFF.

This clonotype has at least ten counts. The chain has TRBV29-1 and TRBJ1-5; 9 bases align to TRBD1. V was clipped by 6 bases and J by 4 bases; unmatched bases: 4. This CDR3 spans 13 amino acids. Germline CDR1 reads SQVTM; CDR2 reads ANQGSEA. CDR3 in amino acids: CSVGTGRNQPQHF. In DNA form, the CDR3 reads TGCAGCGTCGGGACAGGGCGGAATCAGCCCCAGCATTTT. The entire variable domain, with the rest obtained from reference TRBV29-1 and TRBJ1-5, is as follows: SAVISQKPSRDICQRGTSLTIQCQVDSQVTMMFWYRQQPGQSLTLIATANQGSEATYESGFVIDKFPISRPNLTFSTLTVSNMSPEDSSIYLCSVGTGRNQPQHFGDGTRLSIL.

This clonotype showed up just once. The chain uses TRBV12-3 or TRBV12-4 and TRBJ2-1, with 7 nucleotides matching TRBD2. There are 12 residues in the CDR3. The J segment lost 15 bases and the V segment lost 5 bases, leaving 10 bases of the junction unmatched. Written as DNA, the CDR3 is TGTGCCAGCAGTCCTGGACTAGTTTATCGGTTCTTC. This encodes CASSPGLVYRFF.